This paragraph reports one TCR beta chain. Here immunoSEQ multiplex PCR was the method, and the copy in TCRdb shows in-frame clones only, minus some. The data contain over 300,000 clones, 90% of them singletons. This sample is drawn from a study of blood T cell repertoires in COVID-19. The V gene's germline CDR1 is KGHSH and CDR2 LQKENI. Trimming shortened V by 6 bases and J by 7 bases, and 19 bases separated the two germline ends. The CDR3 loop spans 15 amino acids. The chain is built from TRBV18 and TRBJ1-5; D may be TRBD1 (5 bases). The sequenced sample consisted of peripheral blood. The TCR originated in a man aged 18 to 35 with active or convalescent COVID-19. The CDR3 DNA is TGTGCCAGCTCGCCGGGAGGGGAGAGAGGCCAGCCCCAGCATTTT. It encodes CASSPGGERGQPQHF.